The 29 T cell receptor beta chains presented below share a single source sample, sequenced in a study of T cell repertoires in cytomegalovirus infection. Antigens for these TCRs are unknown. Via MiXCR, TCRdb re-called the reads, giving one row per CDR3 protein. The table lists roughly 350,000 distinct CDR3 sequences, about 35% of them singletons. This specimen consisted of cultured PBMCs, obtained from culture after CMV antigen stimulation. Receptor source: a human donor in good health (CMV status not recorded). Some clones in this sample may be carry-over from other donors' samples.

The V call is TRBV12-3 or TRBV12-4, the J call TRBJ1-5; 7 nucleotides align to TRBD1. The CDR3 runs to 15 residues. With 5 bases clipped from V and 2 bases from J, the junction kept 6 bases outside the gene matches. CDR3: CASSQRGQGNQPQHF. The CDR3 DNA reads TGTGCCAGCAGTCAGAGGGGGCAGGGCAATCAGCCCCAGCATTTT.

The chain recombines TRBV7-2 with TRBJ2-7, with D maybe TRBD1 (5 bases). The V end was cut by 5 bases, the J end by 3 bases, with 14 bases between. This CDR3 contains 14 residues. Germline CDR1 and CDR2: SGHTA and FQGNSA. Here the CDR3 DNA reads TGTGCCAGCAGCCGAGCAGGGTCGGTCTACGAGCAGTACTTC. This gives the protein CASSRAGSVYEQYF.

This clonotype has just a few counts. The chain joins TRBV7-9 to TRBJ2-5; D is unresolved. There are 13 residues in the CDR3. Germline CDR1 and CDR2: SEHNR and FQNEAQ (reference sequence). The V and J ends lost 5 bases and 3 bases respectively, with 10 bases between them. The CDR3 bases are TGTGCCAGCAGCCGTAGTGGGAAAGAGACCCAGTACTTC. As protein: CASSRSGKETQYF.

CDR3 coding DNA: TGTGCCAGCAGGGGACAGGGGGACAGGAAACTGTTTTTT. Its protein is CASRGQGDRKLFF. The J gene is TRBJ1-4, the V gene TRBV7-9; 11 bases are a match to TRBD1. Germline V CDR1 and CDR2: SEHNR, FQNEAQ (reference sequence). The CDR3 has 13 residues. The trim removed 6 bases at V and 11 bases at J, leaving 5 bases unmatched.

The rearrangement joins TRBV5-5 to TRBJ2-1, with unresolved D. With 0 bases removed from V and 5 bases from J, the gap between germline ends came to 12 bases. This CDR3 is 15 amino acids long. Germline-derived CDR1 and CDR2 are SGHKS and YYEKEE (reference sequence). The CDR3 DNA reads as TGTGCCAGCAGCTTGGCCGTCTACAGCAACAATGAGCAGTTCTTC. This encodes CASSLAVYSNNEQFF.

This clonotype was recorded at least ten times. The chain has TRBV7-2 and TRBJ2-7; 9 bases align to TRBD2. This CDR3 region has 14 residues. Germline V gives CDR1 SGHTA, CDR2 FQGNSA. The V segment lost 1 base and the J segment 4 bases; nucleotides outside the gene matches: 2. The CDR3 reads CASSLDSGSYEQYF. CDR3 in DNA: TGTGCCAGCAGCTTAGATAGCGGGAGTTACGAGCAGTACTTC.

In its sample, this clonotype was seen a few times. This chain uses TRBV24-1 with TRBJ2-1, with D maybe TRBD2 (7 bases). Trimming pared 9 bases from V and 3 bases from J, leaving 11 bases between. This CDR3 comprises 13 residues. Germline CDR1 reads KGHDR; CDR2 reads SFDVKD. CDR3 sequence (DNA): TGTGCCACCGAGGGGGGGAACTACAATGAGCAGTTCTTC. Amino acid sequence: CATEGGNYNEQFF.

Worth noting for this clonotype: A much larger clonotype is one base distant, so this may be a read error. The V and J genes are TRBV12-3 or TRBV12-4 and TRBJ1-6, with a possible D match to TRBD1 (5 bases). Between the trimmed V and J ends, which lost 0 bases and 7 bases, there was a span of 10 bases. The CDR3 runs 15 residues. In nucleotides, the CDR3 is TGTGCCAGCAGTTTAGCGCAGGGAGGGAATTCACCCCTCCACTTT. This gives the protein CASSLAQGGNSPLHF.

The table lists this clonotype with a few counts. J is TRBJ2-6 and V is TRBV7-2; TRBD1 aligns across 7 bases. The junction had 8 bases not matched to a gene; V was cut back by 3 bases and J by 3 bases. Germline V CDR1 and CDR2: SGHTA, FQGNSA. This CDR3 contains 17 residues. This CDR3 reads CASSLRRQGYGANVLTF. The CDR3 DNA follows: TGTGCCAGCAGCTTGAGGCGACAGGGATATGGGGCCAACGTCCTGACTTTC. Looking up the rest from reference TRBV7-2 and TRBJ2-6 gives the full variable domain: GAGVSQSPSNKVTEKGKDVELRCDPISGHTALYWYRQSLGQGLEFLIYFQGNSAPDKSGLPSDRFSAERTGGSVSTLTIQRTQQEDSAVYLCASSLRRQGYGANVLTFGAGSRLTVL.

This sequence joins TRBV7-8 and TRBJ1-4; D call uncertain. V was cut by 7 bases and J by 6 bases, with 15 bases left in between. CDR1 is SGHVS, CDR2 FQNEAQ, per germline. The CDR3 runs to 14 residues. The CDR3 spells CASTSTRVYEKLFF. CDR3 DNA sequence: TGTGCCAGCACCTCTACGAGGGTTTATGAAAAACTGTTTTTT.

This clonotype showed up just a few times. In DNA form, the CDR3 reads TGTGCCAGTAGTACCCCCGGGACAGGGGGATCACCCCTCCACTTT. Encoded protein: CASSTPGTGGSPLHF. The chain carries TRBV19 and TRBJ1-6; 11 nucleotides align to TRBD1. V shed 4 bases, J shed 10 bases, and the junction held 6 bases outside the gene matches. This CDR3 has 15 amino acids. CDR1 and CDR2 (germline): LNHDA, SQIVND (reference sequence).

This clonotype appeared many times. The V and J genes are TRBV7-2 and TRBJ2-1; 11 bases match TRBD2. Germline V gene lookup returns CDR1 SGHTA and CDR2 FQGNSA. The CDR3 extends over 19 amino acids. V shed 0 bases and J 9 bases; nucleotides not matched to a gene: 16. CDR3: CASSLARRSTSGRNTEQFF. In DNA, the CDR3 is TGTGCCAGCAGCTTAGCGAGAAGGAGTACTAGCGGGAGAAATACTGAGCAGTTCTTC.

Note on this clonotype: The limits of the CDR3 on the DNA are not certain, so only TCRdb's listed CDR3 is given. The chain joins TRBV4-3 to TRBJ2-7; no check of the table's D call, TRBD2, against the DNA was made. A total of 17 residues make up the CDR3, ends included. Germline assignment: CDR1 LGHNA and CDR2 YSLEER. Here the CDR3 reads CASSQDLGTGRGREQYV.

A few counts support this clonotype. The J gene is TRBJ2-5, the V gene TRBV7-2, with D possibly matching TRBD1 (6 bases). The V gene lost 6 bases and the J gene lost 4 bases, with 12 bases spanning the gap. This CDR3 contains 13 residues. Germline-derived CDR1 and CDR2 are SGHTA and FQGNSA. The CDR3 here is CASRRGSGETQYF. For the CDR3, the DNA is TGTGCCAGCAGAAGGGGGAGTGGAGAGACCCAGTACTTC.

This clonotype has a handful of counts. J is TRBJ2-1 and V is TRBV7-4, with D possibly TRBD2 on 5 matching bases. The CDR3 runs to 11 residues. V was clipped by 6 bases and J by 8 bases, with 8 bases between them. Germline V CDR1 and CDR2: SGHVT, SQSDAQ. The CDR3: CASRDFYEQFF. In DNA form, the CDR3 reads TGTGCCAGCAGGGACTTCTATGAGCAGTTCTTC.

This clonotype was observed a few times. The genes are TRBV7-6 and TRBJ2-1; D unresolved. This CDR3 is built from 13 residues. Germline V lookup: CDR1 SGHVS, CDR2 FNYEAQ. CDR3 nucleotide sequence: TGTGGCACAGACGCCGCGGCCTACAATGAGCAGTTCTTC. Amino acids: CGTDAAAYNEQFF.

In nucleotides, the CDR3 is TGTGCCAGCAGCGCACTCGGTAGCGGGAGTAGGTACGAGCAGTACTTC. This translates into CASSALGSGSRYEQYF. The rearrangement links TRBV5-6 to TRBJ2-7; TRBD2 aligns across 9 bases. V gave up 4 bases and J gave up 4 bases; unmatched junction bases: 12. The CDR3 runs to 16 residues. Germline-derived CDR1 and CDR2 are SGHDT and YYEEEE.

This clonotype was seen ten or more times. J is TRBJ2-5 and V is TRBV7-9, with D possibly being TRBD1 (6 bases). CDR1 and CDR2 (germline): SEHNR, FQNEAQ (reference sequence). CDR3 length: 12 residues. The V end lost 11 bases, the J end lost 4 bases, and 14 bases lay between the germline ends. CDR3 DNA: TGTGCCGTGCAGGGGTTGATAGAGACCCAGTACTTC. It is translated as CAVQGLIETQYF.

This clonotype occurred a few times. V gene TRBV4-1 combines with J gene TRBJ1-4, with 8 bases matching TRBD1. Germline CDR1 and CDR2: MGHRA and YSYEKL. With V trimmed by 0 bases and J by 5 bases, 5 bases remained unmatched. This CDR3 is 16 amino acids long. The CDR3 reads CASSQDLQGANEKLFF. In DNA, the CDR3 is TGCGCCAGCAGCCAAGATCTCCAGGGGGCAAATGAAAAACTGTTTTTT.

This clonotype was detected only once. The chain employs TRBV20-1 and TRBJ2-3; D unresolved. Germline CDR1 and CDR2: DFQATT and SNEGSKA (reference sequence). The CDR3 is 14 amino acids. Trimming removed 6 bases from V and 4 bases from J, with 17 bases in between. CDR3 bases: TGCAGTGCCCCCCGGGTAGCTAGGCCAGATACGCAGTATTTT. This gives the protein CSAPRVARPDTQYF.

The chain carries TRBV4-1 and TRBJ1-2, with D perhaps matching TRBD1 (5 bases). The V gene's germline CDR1 is MGHRA and CDR2 YSYEKL. This CDR3 is 14 amino acids long. V was clipped by 1 base and J by 4 bases, with 10 bases between them. The CDR3 nucleotides are TGCGCCAGCAGCCAAGTATCCAGGGCCTATGGCTACACCTTC. Protein product: CASSQVSRAYGYTF.

This clonotype was counted only a few times. The V gene is TRBV2, the J gene TRBJ1-3; perhaps TRBD1 as D (5 bases). The V gene lost 7 bases and the J gene lost 0 bases, with 10 bases spanning the gap. Germline values: CDR1 SNHLY, CDR2 FYNNEI. This CDR3 has 14 amino acids. CDR3 residues: CASTYGTSGNTIYF. CDR3 in DNA: TGTGCCAGCACTTACGGGACCTCTGGAAACACCATATATTTT.

A few counts support this clonotype. The V call is TRBV7-2, the J call TRBJ1-4; the D gene is possibly TRBD1 (6 bases). V lost 3 bases and J lost 7, with 15 bases in between. Germline lookup yields CDR1 SGHTA and CDR2 FQGNSA. The CDR3 runs to 15 residues. CDR3 loop: CASSFFGGQGEKLFF. CDR3 coding DNA: TGTGCCAGCAGCTTCTTCGGGGGCCAGGGTGAAAAACTGTTTTTT. Complete variable domain (other parts from reference TRBV7-2 and TRBJ1-4): GAGVSQSPSNKVTEKGKDVELRCDPISGHTALYWYRQSLGQGLEFLIYFQGNSAPDKSGLPSDRFSAERTGGSVSTLTIQRTQQEDSAVYLCASSFFGGQGEKLFFGSGTQLSVL.

The CDR3 region has the DNA TGTGCCAGCAGTCCCCCGACAGGGAGGGGCTACACCTTC. Its translation is CASSPPTGRGYTF. This chain connects TRBV27 to TRBJ1-2, with 7 bases matching TRBD1. Germline loops: CDR1 MNHEY, CDR2 SMNVEV (reference sequence). CDR3 size: 13 residues. V lost 5 bases and J lost 8; bases outside the gene matches: 8.

This clonotype was detected only once. The V gene is TRBV7-6, the J gene TRBJ2-4; D gene uncertain. Germline assignment: CDR1 SGHVS and CDR2 FNYEAQ. The CDR3 is 13 amino acids. The V and J ends lost 3 bases and 14 bases respectively, with 17 bases between them. The CDR3 spells CASSFPFESIEYF. CDR3 nucleotides: TGTGCCAGCAGCTTCCCGTTTGAGAGTATAGAGTACTTC. The whole variable domain, filled in from reference TRBV7-6 and TRBJ2-4, reads GAGVSQSPRYKVTKRGQDVALRCDPISGHVSLYWYRQALGQGPEFLTYFNYEAQQDKSGLPNDRFSAERPEGSISTLTIQRTEQRDSAMYRCASSFPFESIEYFGAGTRLSVL.

The chain joins TRBV28 to TRBJ2-3, with 8 bases identical to TRBD2. Germline loops: CDR1 MDHEN, CDR2 SYDVKM. With V trimmed by 3 bases and J by 2 bases, 7 bases remained unmatched. CDR3 length equals 16 residues. The CDR3 is CASSLAIAGFTDTQYF. The CDR3 DNA reads as TGTGCCAGCAGTTTGGCGATAGCGGGGTTCACAGATACGCAGTATTTT.

In its sample, this clonotype was seen once. CDR3 sequence (DNA): TGTGCCAGCAGCCCCCCGGGACAGGGGGTAAGTAGGGACACTGAAGCTTTCTTT. Residues: CASSPPGQGVSRDTEAFF. The chain has TRBV27 and TRBJ1-1, with 11 bases aligning to TRBD1. CDR1 and CDR2 from the germline V gene are MNHEY and SMNVEV (reference sequence). This CDR3 contains 18 residues. V lost 6 bases and J lost 3; bases outside the gene matches: 15.

CDR3: CASSEGSAGVNTDTQYF. The CDR3 DNA follows: TGTGCCAGCAGTGAAGGGTCGGCGGGAGTTAACACAGATACGCAGTATTTT. V is TRBV6-1 and J is TRBJ2-3; 7 nucleotides match TRBD2. CDR1 is MNHNS and CDR2 is SASEGT in the germline V gene. The ends lost 1 base at V and 2 bases at J; junction bases unmatched: 9. This CDR3 contains 17 residues.

The V and J genes are TRBV7-9 and TRBJ2-1, with D tentatively TRBD1 (6 bases). CDR3 length equals 15 residues. Germline-derived CDR1 and CDR2 are SEHNR and FQNEAQ (reference sequence). V gave up 4 bases and J gave up 6 bases, with 16 bases separating them. CDR3 nucleotides: TGTGCCAGCAGCTCCCCCGGGCAGGGGAGCAATGAGCAGTTCTTC. Its translation: CASSSPGQGSNEQFF.